These 31 T cell receptor beta chains came from one sample sequenced in a study of T cell responses to AZD1222 COVID-19 vaccine. TCRdb keeps only in-frame clones here, not all; method: immunoSEQ multiplex PCR. Found here are some 200,000 clones, under 95% of them singletons; the top ten hold 0.99%. Sequenced material: peripheral blood, taken on day 0 of AZD1222 vaccination. Source of these receptors: an adult in good health.

The chain is built from TRBV29-1 and TRBJ1-1, with 7 bases lining up with TRBD1. Germline lookup yields CDR1 SQVTM and CDR2 ANQGSEA. V lost 6 bases to trimming and J lost 6 bases; unmatched junction nucleotides: 10. The CDR3 covers 13 residues. The chain's CDR3 is CSVLTGIGAEAFF. For the CDR3, the DNA is TGCAGCGTGCTGACAGGGATTGGCGCTGAAGCTTTCTTT.

The rearrangement uses TRBV7-8 and TRBJ1-1; D remains unclear. The CDR3 is 13 amino acids. The germline V gene encodes CDR1 SGHVS and CDR2 FQNEAQ. V lost 0 bases to trimming and J lost 9 bases, with 11 bases between them. The DNA of the CDR3 is TGTGCCAGCAGCTTAGCGAATAGGGTGAAAGCTTTCTTT. Translating it yields CASSLANRVKAFF.

Concerning this clone itself: This sample also contains other DNA sequences that code for the same CDR3. The genes are TRBV5-6 and TRBJ2-1; 7 bases map to TRBD2. The V gene's germline CDR1 is SGHDT and CDR2 YYEEEE. The J segment lost 4 bases and the V segment lost 1 base, leaving 5 bases of the junction unmatched. CDR3 length equals 15 residues. The CDR3 DNA is TGTGCCAGCAGCTTGTTGGCTAGCGGTTACAATGAGCAGTTCTTC. Translating it yields CASSLLASGYNEQFF.

The rearrangement joins TRBV27 to TRBJ1-5, with D unresolved. The V gene lost 3 bases and the J gene lost 0 bases, with 6 bases spanning the gap. The CDR3 totals 14 residues. Germline V gene sequence: CDR1 MNHEY, CDR2 SMNVEV (reference sequence). The CDR3: CASSLLDSNQPQHF. CDR3 DNA sequence: TGTGCCAGCAGTTTGCTCGATAGCAATCAGCCCCAGCATTTT.

The V gene is TRBV5-6, the J gene TRBJ1-1; tentatively, D is TRBD1 (5 bases). V lost 0 bases to trimming and J lost 12 bases, with 12 bases between them. CDR1 and CDR2 from the germline V gene are SGHDT and YYEEEE. The CDR3 has 12 amino acids. The CDR3 DNA is TGTGCCAGCAGCTTGGGGGGGTTTACGACTTTCTTT. Translating it yields CASSLGGFTTFF.

The chain joins TRBV27 to TRBJ1-4; D not certain. V gave up 3 bases and J gave up 12 bases, with 23 bases separating them. Germline V gene sequence: CDR1 MNHEY, CDR2 SMNVEV (reference sequence). This CDR3 has 16 residues. The CDR3 DNA reads TGTGCCAGCAGTTTGTTTCCCAGCGCCGCATCTGCAGAACTGTTTTTT. Its protein is CASSLFPSAASAELFF.

V usage is TRBV19 and J usage is TRBJ1-6; no reliable D call. This CDR3 has 12 residues. Trimming pared 5 bases from V and 10 bases from J, leaving 9 bases between. From germline, CDR1 is LNHDA and CDR2 SQIVND (reference sequence). DNA for the CDR3: TGTGCCAGTAGTCTTCTCAGCTCACCCCTCCACTTT. It translates to CASSLLSSPLHF. The full variable domain, in which reference TRBV19 and TRBJ1-6 provide the parts outside the CDR3, is DGGITQSPKYLFRKEGQNVTLSCEQNLNHDAMYWYRQDPGQGLRLIYYSQIVNDFQKGDIAEGYSVSREKKESFPLTVTSAQKNPTAFYLCASSLLSSPLHFGNGTRLTVT.

This clone was seen just once. The chain couples TRBV28 to TRBJ1-1; D remains unclear. V dropped 10 bases and J dropped 5 bases, with 17 bases sitting between them. The CDR3 runs 13 residues. The germline V gene has CDR1 MDHEN and CDR2 SYDVKM. The CDR3 reads CATTDLFGTEAFF. The CDR3 DNA follows: TGTGCCACTACGGACCTATTTGGTACTGAAGCTTTCTTT.

The chain links TRBV7-8 to TRBJ2-7; 8 bases line up with TRBD2. CDR1 and CDR2 from the germline V gene are SGHVS and FQNEAQ. CDR3 size: 13 residues. Trimming at V came to 4 bases and at J to 2 bases, leaving 1 base not matched to a gene. The CDR3 loop reads CASSSGRAYEQYF. The CDR3 nucleotides read TGTGCCAGCAGCTCCGGGAGGGCCTACGAGCAGTACTTC.

This chain connects TRBV5-4 to TRBJ1-1; D is unresolved. V was cut by 0 bases and J by 0 bases, with 9 bases left in between. Germline assignment: CDR1 SGHNT and CDR2 YYREEE (reference sequence). The CDR3 is 15 amino acids. The CDR3, as DNA: TGTGCCAGCAGCTTGGAGATGGAAATGAACACTGAAGCTTTCTTT. It translates to CASSLEMEMNTEAFF.

V is TRBV6-5 and J is TRBJ1-2; D possibly corresponds to TRBD1 (5 bases). CDR3 length: 14 residues. Germline CDR1 MNHEY, CDR2 SVGAGI. Trimming took off 0 bases at V and 8 bases at J, with 13 bases between the two ends. The CDR3 DNA is TGTGCCAGCAGTTACTCTGAGGGGTATTTAGGCTACACCTTC. Amino acid sequence: CASSYSEGYLGYTF.

V and J are TRBV6-5 and TRBJ2-3; unclear D gene. This CDR3 is 13 amino acids long. The ends were cut back, 6 bases at V and 2 bases at J, with 9 bases in the middle. Germline CDR1 MNHEY, CDR2 SVGAGI. In nucleotides, the CDR3 is TGTGCCAGCAGCCTCACCCACACAGATACGCAGTATTTT. It yields the protein CASSLTHTDTQYF.

This clone appeared a few times. V usage is TRBV2 and J usage is TRBJ1-5; 7 bases are a match to TRBD1. V lost 7 bases and J lost 6; bases outside the gene matches: 9. Germline V gene data show CDR1 as SNHLY and CDR2 as FYNNEI. The CDR3 runs 14 residues. The CDR3 here is CASIDRAGSQPQHF. CDR3 bases: TGTGCCAGCATAGACAGGGCTGGAAGTCAGCCCCAGCATTTT.

This clone showed up just a few times. This chain links TRBV15 with TRBJ1-1; TRBD1 is a possible D gene (6 bases). CDR3 size: 14 residues. The ends were cut back, 1 base at V and 3 bases at J, with 9 bases in the middle. The V gene's germline CDR1 is LNHNV and CDR2 YYDKDF (reference sequence). CDR3 sequence (DNA): TGTGCCACCAGCAGAGGAGAGGGGGACACTGAAGCTTTCTTT. The encoded protein is CATSRGEGDTEAFF.

The V call is TRBV7-2, the J call TRBJ1-3, with TRBD1 identical over 7 bases. CDR1 and CDR2 (germline): SGHTA, FQGNSA. The CDR3 runs 16 residues. The V segment lost 2 bases and the J segment 1 base; nucleotides outside the gene matches: 5. The CDR3 loop is CASSLQGVVSGNTIYF. The CDR3 region has the DNA TGTGCCAGCAGCTTACAGGGGGTCGTATCTGGAAACACCATATATTTT.

This chain connects TRBV7-9 to TRBJ2-7, with 9 bases that match TRBD2. Germline V gene sequence: CDR1 SEHNR, CDR2 FQNEAQ (reference sequence). The CDR3 has 13 amino acids. With 10 bases clipped from V and 2 bases from J, the junction kept 6 bases outside the gene matches. DNA for the CDR3: TGTGCCATACTAATAGCGGGAGCCTACGAGCAGTACTTC. It specifies CAILIAGAYEQYF.

The gene calls are TRBV5-6 and TRBJ2-7, with D perhaps matching TRBD1 (6 bases). Germline loops: CDR1 SGHDT, CDR2 YYEEEE. This CDR3 is 15 amino acids long. V lost 4 bases and J lost 4, with 18 bases in between. CDR3 in DNA: TGTGCCAGCAGCCTTCCACAGGGTCCTAGGTACGAGCAGTACTTC. Its translation: CASSLPQGPRYEQYF.

This sequence joins TRBV19 and TRBJ2-1; 9 positions match TRBD2. CDR3 size: 15 residues. From germline, CDR1 is LNHDA and CDR2 SQIVND (reference sequence). Trimming at V came to 11 bases and at J to 4 bases, leaving 12 bases not matched to a gene. CDR3 amino acids: CASTPQRGVYNEQFF. The CDR3 nucleotides read TGTGCCTCGACTCCCCAGCGGGGGGTTTACAATGAGCAGTTCTTC.

The chain joins TRBV15 to TRBJ1-1; D not resolved. In germline, CDR1 is LNHNV, CDR2 YYDKDF (reference sequence). V was trimmed by 8 bases and J by 0 bases, leaving 10 bases between them. The length of the CDR3 is 13 residues. CDR3 in DNA: TGTGCCACCGAATCCACAGTGAACACTGAAGCTTTCTTT. As protein: CATESTVNTEAFF. The full variable domain, its missing parts supplied by reference TRBV15 and TRBJ1-1, is DAMVIQNPRYQVTQFGKPVTLSCSQTLNHNVMYWYQQKSSQAPKLLFHYYDKDFNNEADTPDNFQSRRPNTSFCFLDIRSPGLGDTAMYLCATESTVNTEAFFGQGTRLTVV.

The V and J genes are TRBV9 and TRBJ1-2; D possibly corresponds to TRBD1 (5 bases). In germline, CDR1 is SGDLS, CDR2 YYNGEE. The V end was cut by 4 bases, the J end by 0 bases, with 13 bases between. The CDR3 length is 15 residues. CDR3 coding DNA: TGTGCCAGCAGCTCTCCGGGACTTCCTAACTATGGCTACACCTTC. Protein: CASSSPGLPNYGYTF. The full variable domain, with the rest looked up from reference TRBV9 and TRBJ1-2, is DSGVTQTPKHLITATGQRVTLRCSPRSGDLSVYWYQQSLDQGLQFLIQYYNGEERAKGNILERFSAQQFPDLHSELNLSSLELGDSALYFCASSSPGLPNYGYTFGSGTRLTVV.

The chain joins TRBV28 to TRBJ1-1; D call uncertain. Germline loops: CDR1 MDHEN, CDR2 SYDVKM. Trimming left V 10 bases short and J 6 bases short, with 15 bases between. The CDR3 is made up of 12 amino acids. The CDR3 spells CATTGSRAEAFF. Here the CDR3 DNA reads TGTGCCACCACCGGCTCACGGGCTGAAGCTTTCTTT.

The rearrangement joins TRBV5-6 to TRBJ2-5; D remains ambiguous. Germline CDR1 reads SGHDT; CDR2 reads YYEEEE. The CDR3 extends over 14 amino acids. Trimming removed 4 bases at V and 2 bases at J, with 12 bases between. The CDR3 DNA reads TGTGCCAGCAGCGGGCGCAACTATCAAGAGACCCAGTACTTC. Translation: CASSGRNYQETQYF.

The chain couples TRBV7-2 to TRBJ2-7; TRBD2 matches 14 bases. The V and J ends lost 5 bases and 6 bases, in that order; junction bases with no gene match: 6. The CDR3 is 15 residues long. Germline-derived CDR1 and CDR2 are SGHTA and FQGNSA. The DNA for the CDR3 is TGTGCCAGCAGCCCACCGGGACTAGCGGGAGCCGAGCAGTACTTC. Translated, it gives CASSPPGLAGAEQYF.

V and J are TRBV15 and TRBJ2-3; D is undetermined. The CDR3 has 15 residues. Trimming left V 1 base short and J 0 bases short, with 8 bases between. CDR1 LNHNV and CDR2 YYDKDF come from the germline V gene (reference sequence). In DNA, the CDR3 is TGTGCCACCAGCAGAGCACCAGATAGCACAGATACGCAGTATTTT. Protein sequence: CATSRAPDSTDTQYF.

The chain combines TRBV6-5 with TRBJ1-2; D not certain. The germline CDR1 and CDR2 sequences are MNHEY and SVGAGI. The CDR3 contains 14 residues. With 0 bases removed from V and 6 bases from J, the gap between germline ends came to 11 bases. DNA of the CDR3: TGTGCCAGCAGTTACTCGTCGGAGTTGAATGGCTACACCTTC. Residues: CASSYSSELNGYTF.

V gene TRBV6-2 or TRBV6-3 combines with J gene TRBJ2-1; 9 bases agree with TRBD1. V lost 0 bases, J lost 4 bases, and 7 bases stayed unmatched. This CDR3 contains 17 residues. The germline gives CDR1 MNHEY, CDR2 SVGEGT. CDR3 loop: CASSYSPGTGIYNEQFF. The CDR3 nucleotides are TGTGCCAGCAGTTACTCCCCCGGGACAGGGATATACAATGAGCAGTTCTTC.

The chain has TRBV2 and TRBJ2-7, with 8 bases that match TRBD2. The CDR3 is 16 residues long. V dropped 8 bases and J dropped 2; count of bases not matched to a gene: 14. Germline V gives CDR1 SNHLY, CDR2 FYNNEI. Here the CDR3 reads CASSRVPREATYEQYF. CDR3 nucleotides: TGTGCCAGCTCCCGGGTCCCGCGGGAGGCGACCTACGAGCAGTACTTC.

The chain recombines TRBV20-1 with TRBJ2-3; TRBD2 matches 8 bases. CDR1 is DFQATT and CDR2 is SNEGSKA in the germline V gene (reference sequence). The V gene end was trimmed by 3 bases and the J gene end by 2 bases; junction bases not matched to a gene: 10. The CDR3 sequence is 16 residues long. The CDR3 region is CSASGGGGLFTDTQYF. The CDR3 DNA is TGCAGTGCTAGTGGAGGCGGGGGGCTATTCACAGATACGCAGTATTTT.

The genes are TRBV7-2 and TRBJ2-1; a possible D gene is TRBD1 (7 bases). CDR3 length: 17 amino acids. Trimming shortened V by 1 base and J by 6 bases, and 19 bases separated the two germline ends. From germline, CDR1 is SGHTA and CDR2 FQGNSA. The CDR3 region has the DNA TGTGCCAGCAGCTTAGGTCAGGGGGGTCCCGTTACCAATGAGCAGTTCTTC. Translation: CASSLGQGGPVTNEQFF.

The rearrangement joins TRBV6-5 to TRBJ2-1; TRBD2 might be the D (7 bases). Trimming pared 10 bases from V and 6 bases from J, leaving 19 bases between. The CDR3 is made up of 14 amino acids. Looked up from germline, CDR1 is MNHEY and CDR2 is SVGAGI. The CDR3 spells CAILLGGGGNEQFF. CDR3 DNA: TGTGCCATCCTCCTGGGGGGGGGCGGCAATGAGCAGTTCTTC.

The genes are TRBV24-1 and TRBJ2-3; D is undetermined. There are 13 residues in the CDR3. Germline V gene sequence: CDR1 KGHDR, CDR2 SFDVKD. The V and J ends lost 4 bases and 3 bases respectively, with 7 bases between them. The CDR3 loop is CATSDPKTDTQYF. The CDR3 nucleotides are TGTGCCACCAGTGACCCAAAAACAGATACGCAGTATTTT.